The 23 T cell receptor beta chains listed next were all sequenced from one sample in a study of identifying expanded T cells in peripheral blood. Using immunoSEQ multiplex PCR, the repertoire was profiled, and TCRdb retains in-frame clones only, with some absent. The table has around 99,000 clones, 88% seen once. The sequenced material came from blood. Receptor source: a person aged 18-69 years in good health.

J is TRBJ1-6 and V is TRBV20-1, with D maybe TRBD1 (6 bases). The CDR3 sequence is 11 residues long. Germline values: CDR1 DFQATT, CDR2 SNEGSKA (reference sequence). The CDR3 here is CSSHRDSPLHF. The CDR3 DNA reads as TGCAGCTCACACAGGGATTCACCCCTCCACTTT.

The V and J genes are TRBV11-2 and TRBJ2-3; D uncertain. Germline V gene data show CDR1 as SGHAT and CDR2 as FQNNGV. Trimming cost V 1 base and J 2 bases, with 13 bases left between them. This CDR3 spans 16 amino acids. CDR3 in amino acids: CASSLVLSTYTDTQYF. The CDR3 nucleotides are TGTGCCAGCAGCTTAGTTTTGTCTACTTACACAGATACGCAGTATTTT.

V gene TRBV2 combines with J gene TRBJ2-3; 14 nucleotides match TRBD2. The CDR3 has 16 amino acids. V lost 7 bases, J lost 5 bases, and 8 bases stayed unmatched. Germline assignment: CDR1 SNHLY and CDR2 FYNNEI. CDR3 sequence (DNA): TGTGCCAGCATGACTAGCGGGGGGGCCTTCCAAGATACGCAGTATTTT. Encoded protein: CASMTSGGAFQDTQYF.

This clone was counted once. The V call is TRBV6-5, the J call TRBJ1-1; D unresolved. V lost 0 bases, J lost 5 bases, and 13 bases lay in between. From germline, CDR1 is MNHEY and CDR2 SVGAGI. The CDR3 loop spans 15 amino acids. The CDR3 bases are TGTGCCAGCAGTTACTCCCAGGCGTCGGGTACTGAAGCTTTCTTT. Amino acids: CASSYSQASGTEAFF.

The chain employs TRBV7-2 and TRBJ2-3, with a possible D match to TRBD2 (6 bases). The ends were cut back, 2 bases at V and 9 bases at J, with 18 bases in the middle. This CDR3 region has 15 residues. Germline V gene sequence: CDR1 SGHTA, CDR2 FQGNSA. As DNA, the CDR3 is TGTGCCAGCAGCTTAAACCTCAGGGTTACTAGCACGCAGTATTTT. Translated: CASSLNLRVTSTQYF.

As for this clone: The same CDR3 also results from other DNA sequences found in this sample. The chain has TRBV10-3 and TRBJ2-7; no reliable D call. V lost 8 bases and J 3 bases, leaving 11 bases between the germline ends. This CDR3 is built from 12 residues. Germline V gene lookup returns CDR1 ENHRY and CDR2 SYGVKD. As DNA, the CDR3 is TGTGCCATCTCAGGACCCGGCTACGAGCAGTACTTC. Translated: CAISGPGYEQYF.

This clone was observed a few times. The chain uses TRBV15 and TRBJ1-2, with D unresolved. V lost 0 bases and J lost 2, with 4 bases in between. The CDR3 is 13 amino acids. Per the germline V gene, CDR1 is LNHNV and CDR2 is YYDKDF (reference sequence). The CDR3, as DNA: TGTGCCACCAGCAGAGACCCAAACTATGGCTACACCTTC. Protein sequence: CATSRDPNYGYTF.

The genes are TRBV7-9 and TRBJ2-7, with a tentative D call TRBD1 (5 bases). Trimming removed 4 bases at V and 0 bases at J, with 10 bases between. CDR3 length equals 14 residues. Germline V gene lookup returns CDR1 SEHNR and CDR2 FQNEAQ (reference sequence). Here the CDR3 DNA reads TGTGCCAGCAGCTCGTCGACAGCCTCCTACGAGCAGTACTTC. Protein sequence: CASSSSTASYEQYF.

The rearrangement joins TRBV2 to TRBJ1-2; 7 bases match TRBD1. The CDR3 is 15 amino acids. Germline lookup yields CDR1 SNHLY and CDR2 FYNNEI. With V trimmed by 6 bases and J by 7 bases, 14 bases remained unmatched. This CDR3 is CASSVLQGTSGGYTF. The CDR3 nucleotides are TGTGCCAGCAGCGTACTACAGGGGACGTCTGGTGGCTACACCTTC.

The genes are TRBV4-1 and TRBJ1-1; TRBD1 matches at 12 bases. V lost 4 bases, J lost 5 bases, and 5 bases stayed unmatched. Germline CDR1 reads MGHRA; CDR2 reads YSYEKL. The CDR3 totals 15 residues. Here the CDR3 DNA reads TGCGCCAGCAGCCCGGGACAGGGGGCGTGGACTGAAGCTTTCTTT. This gives the protein CASSPGQGAWTEAFF.

V is TRBV19 and J is TRBJ2-7; D perhaps matches TRBD2 (6 bases). Germline lookup yields CDR1 LNHDA and CDR2 SQIVND (reference sequence). CDR3 length: 14 amino acids. V lost 7 bases to trimming and J lost 6 bases, with 19 bases between them. This CDR3 is CASTPGGTNGEQYF. DNA of the CDR3: TGTGCCAGTACCCCGGGCGGGACGAATGGCGAGCAGTACTTC. The full variable domain, rest sourced from reference TRBV19 and TRBJ2-7, is DGGITQSPKYLFRKEGQNVTLSCEQNLNHDAMYWYRQDPGQGLRLIYYSQIVNDFQKGDIAEGYSVSREKKESFPLTVTSAQKNPTAFYLCASTPGGTNGEQYFGPGTRLTVT.

The chain uses TRBV15 and TRBJ2-7; 11 bases are a match to TRBD2. Germline V CDR1 and CDR2: LNHNV, YYDKDF (reference sequence). This CDR3 contains 14 residues. The J segment lost 4 bases and the V segment lost 9 bases, leaving 8 bases of the junction unmatched. CDR3 nucleotide sequence: TGTGCCACTCGCGAGACTAGCGGGGTTTACGAGCAGTACTTC. Translated, it gives CATRETSGVYEQYF.

This rearrangement joins TRBV7-9 to TRBJ2-5, with D perhaps TRBD1 or TRBD2 (5 bases each). The CDR3 covers 15 residues. CDR1 is SEHNR, CDR2 FQNEAQ, per germline (reference sequence). V lost 3 bases to trimming and J lost 1 base, with 12 bases between them. CDR3 sequence reads: CASSFYGTAQETQYF. The CDR3 DNA is TGTGCCAGCAGCTTTTACGGGACGGCCCAAGAGACCCAGTACTTC.

The table lists this clone with a count of one. The CDR3 coding sequence is TGTGCCAGTATCCTCGCCGCTGAAGCTTTCTTT. This sequence encodes CASILAAEAFF. This chain joins TRBV19 and TRBJ1-1; D call uncertain. The CDR3 has 11 residues. Looked up from germline, CDR1 is LNHDA and CDR2 is SQIVND (reference sequence). The germline V and J ends were trimmed by 7 bases and 6 bases, with 9 bases remaining between them.

CDR3 region: CASSRAGTADEKLFF. For the CDR3, the DNA is TGTGCCAGCAGCCGTGCGGGGACAGCGGATGAAAAACTGTTTTTT. This chain joins TRBV9 and TRBJ1-4; TRBD1 matches at 7 bases. The length of the CDR3 is 15 residues. The V gene end was trimmed by 4 bases and the J gene end by 6 bases; junction bases not matched to a gene: 9. Germline CDR1 is SGDLS and CDR2 is YYNGEE.

The chain combines TRBV2 with TRBJ2-1, with 11 bases matching TRBD2. The CDR3 has 15 residues. Trimming took 7 bases from V and 9 from J; bases not matched to a gene: 11. In germline, CDR1 is SNHLY, CDR2 FYNNEI. CDR3 residues: CASILGAGTSGEQFF. The DNA of the CDR3 is TGTGCCAGCATTTTAGGAGCCGGGACTAGCGGTGAGCAGTTCTTC. Full variable domain (missing parts from reference TRBV2 and TRBJ2-1): EPEVTQTPSHQVTQMGQEVILRCVPISNHLYFYWYRQILGQKVEFLVSFYNNEISEKSEIFDDQFSVERPDGSNFTLKIRSTKLEDSAMYFCASILGAGTSGEQFFGPGTRLTVL.

The rearrangement uses TRBV28 and TRBJ1-5, with TRBD1 as a possible D gene (5 bases). The CDR3 covers 14 residues. V lost 6 bases and J lost 0, with 9 bases in between. Germline V gene sequence: CDR1 MDHEN, CDR2 SYDVKM. The CDR3 nucleotides are TGTGCCAGCAGATTTGACAGTAGCAATCAGCCCCAGCATTTT. This codes for CASRFDSSNQPQHF.

The table lists this clone with a few counts. The chain combines TRBV11-2 with TRBJ2-3; TRBD1 matches at 7 bases. In germline, CDR1 is SGHAT, CDR2 FQNNGV. This CDR3 has 14 amino acids. The J segment lost 8 bases and the V segment lost 4 bases, leaving 9 bases of the junction unmatched. The CDR3 coding sequence is TGTGCCAGCAGCTCGGGACAGCCCACAAGTACGCAGTATTTT. It yields the protein CASSSGQPTSTQYF.

The chain uses TRBV28 and TRBJ1-2; D is perhaps TRBD1 (5 bases). The germline V gene encodes CDR1 MDHEN and CDR2 SYDVKM. The CDR3 extends over 15 amino acids. Trimming cost V 2 bases and J 7 bases, with 17 bases left between them. CDR3 sequence: CASSLDAGHGSGYTF. As DNA, the CDR3 is TGTGCCAGCAGTTTAGACGCCGGACATGGGTCTGGCTACACCTTC.

The V and J genes are TRBV28 and TRBJ2-5, with TRBD2 identical over 8 bases. V shed 2 bases and J 0 bases; nucleotides not matched to a gene: 2. Looked up from germline, CDR1 is MDHEN and CDR2 is SYDVKM. This CDR3 is built from 15 residues. CDR3 sequence (DNA): TGTGCCAGCAGTTTACCGGGAGGGAACCAAGAGACCCAGTACTTC. Protein product: CASSLPGGNQETQYF. Full variable domain (missing parts from reference TRBV28 and TRBJ2-5): DVKVTQSSRYLVKRTGEKVFLECVQDMDHENMFWYRQDPGLGLRLIYFSYDVKMKEKGDIPEGYSVSREKKERFSLILESASTNQTSMYLCASSLPGGNQETQYFGPGTRLLVL.

This chain joins TRBV28 and TRBJ1-4, with 7 bases matching TRBD1. V was pared by 6 bases and J by 4 bases, with 11 bases of the junction left unmatched. The germline V gene has CDR1 MDHEN and CDR2 SYDVKM. CDR3 length: 16 residues. The CDR3 reads CASRRGPAGSNEKLFF. The CDR3 nucleotides read TGTGCCAGCAGGAGGGGGCCCGCAGGGAGTAATGAAAAACTGTTTTTT.

V usage is TRBV4-2 and J usage is TRBJ2-3; no firm D call. The CDR3 is 16 amino acids. Per the germline V gene, CDR1 is LGHNA and CDR2 is YNFKEQ. The V and J ends lost 1 base and 6 bases respectively, with 17 bases between them. The DNA of the CDR3 is TGTGCCAGCAGCCAAGGGATATCGGACCGATCGGATACGCAGTATTTT. This gives the protein CASSQGISDRSDTQYF.

The J gene is TRBJ1-2, the V gene TRBV7-2; D not resolved. Germline CDR1 and CDR2: SGHTA and FQGNSA. CDR3 length: 16 amino acids. V dropped 0 bases and J dropped 4 bases, with 15 bases sitting between them. The CDR3 reads CASSLAKGIALYGYTF. The CDR3 DNA follows: TGTGCCAGCAGCTTAGCTAAGGGCATAGCCCTCTATGGCTACACCTTC. Complete variable domain (other parts from reference TRBV7-2 and TRBJ1-2): GAGVSQSPSNKVTEKGKDVELRCDPISGHTALYWYRQSLGQGLEFLIYFQGNSAPDKSGLPSDRFSAERTGGSVSTLTIQRTQQEDSAVYLCASSLAKGIALYGYTFGSGTRLTVV.